This T cell receptor beta chain comes out of a study of neurological immune-mediated disorders. cDNA was made by 5'RACE with 10-nucleotide random UMIs. TCRdb called the 5' RACE reads again in MiXCR, with one record for every CDR3 protein. Here the sample spans tens of thousands of distinct CDR3 sequences, 9.7% being singletons. Time point denoted: longitudinal time-point 2. Comment on this clonotype: Its antigen remains unknown. It is unclear where the CDR3 begins or ends on the DNA, so no DNA is shown, and the CDR3 is as TCRdb lists it.

Study-level results: Because no CDR3 amino acid sequences were shared across subjects by expanded clones, private repertoires were suggested in all groups.

Inclusive of both ends, the CDR3 amounts to 22 amino acids. CDR1 is SGHRS and CDR2 is YFSETQ in the germline V gene. The sequencing input was PBMCs. This TCR was recovered from a man aged 25-45 years in good health. The J gene is TRBJ2-7, the V gene TRBV5-1; the table's TRBD2 call for D was not verified on the DNA. CDR3 loop: CASSFYICSARVGTSISYEQYF.